What follows describes a single T cell receptor beta chain. Its target is not known. Only in-frame clones appear in the TCRdb table, and some are missing; sequencing was by immunoSEQ multiplex PCR. The sample comprises approximately 120,000 clones, 80% to 85% of which are singletons, and approximately 3% rests with the top ten. Time point reported: baseline pretreatment blood. As to treatment: 15 Gy SBRT to primary tumor, nephrectomy 4 weeks later. These data originate in a study of radiation and T cells in renal cell carcinoma. Findings and caveats of the study: From baseline, blood top tumor clonotypes peaked at 2 weeks post-radiation. Without pretreatment biopsies, baseline tumor clonotype presence was undetermined.

The V end lost 0 bases, the J end lost 5 bases, and 7 bases lay between the germline ends. In germline, CDR1 is MNHEY, CDR2 SMNVEV (reference sequence). The CDR3 is 13 residues long. This rearrangement joins TRBV27 to TRBJ2-5; D is unclear. The starting material was blood, obtained from a patient whose treatment included radiotherapy and nephrectomy. The receptor's source is a woman aged 60-75 years with renal cell carcinoma. CDR3 sequence reads: CASSLSHGETQYF. CDR3 bases: TGTGCCAGCAGTTTATCCCACGGTGAGACCCAGTACTTC.